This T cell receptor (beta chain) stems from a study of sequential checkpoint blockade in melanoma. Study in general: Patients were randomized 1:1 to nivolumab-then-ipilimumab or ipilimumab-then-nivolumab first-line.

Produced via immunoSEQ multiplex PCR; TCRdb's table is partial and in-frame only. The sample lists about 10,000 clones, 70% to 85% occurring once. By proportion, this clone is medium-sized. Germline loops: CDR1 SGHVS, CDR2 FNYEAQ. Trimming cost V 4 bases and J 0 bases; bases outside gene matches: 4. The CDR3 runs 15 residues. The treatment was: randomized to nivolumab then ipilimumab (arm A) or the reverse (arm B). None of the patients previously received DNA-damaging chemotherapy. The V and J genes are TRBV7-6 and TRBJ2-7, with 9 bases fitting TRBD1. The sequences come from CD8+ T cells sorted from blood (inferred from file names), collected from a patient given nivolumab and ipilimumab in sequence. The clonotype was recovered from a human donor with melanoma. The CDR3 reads CASSSGQGTSYEQYF. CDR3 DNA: TGTGCCAGCAGCTCTGGACAGGGGACCTCCTACGAGCAGTACTTC.